The clone carrying this T cell receptor beta chain appeared once. These data come from a study of blood T cell repertoires in COVID-19. Deletions cut 6 bases from V and 1 base from J, with 7 bases between. The CDR3 loop spans 14 amino acids. Germline assignment: CDR1 MDHEN and CDR2 SYDVKM. Data came from immunoSEQ multiplex PCR; TCRdb stores just in-frame clones and leaves some out. The sample carries more than 45,000 clones, around 80% recorded once. Source material: peripheral blood. The TCR comes from a man older than 75 in a cohort sampled during active COVID-19. The rearrangement links TRBV28 to TRBJ2-6; tentative D call: TRBD1 (6 bases). The CDR3 nucleotides read TGTGCCAGCAGAACAGGGTCTGGGGCCAACGTCCTGACTTTC. It codes for CASRTGSGANVLTF.